The rows below give T cell receptor beta chains drawn from one sample of a study of cytomegalovirus exposure and HLA in healthy donors. The table came from immunoSEQ multiplex PCR; TCRdb's copy has only in-frame clones and leaves some out. Of 120,000 to 150,000 clones detected, 60% to 85% appear once; the ten largest clones hold about 6.7%. Specimen: PBMCs. The origin of the receptors is a woman aged 35 to 49 in good health and CMV-seropositive. CDR3s include the opening cysteine and the closing phenylalanine or tryptophan. The D gene is left open where the match is weak. Clone sizes are given selectively: once, few, many, or a class where the clone is expanded.

CDR3nt	CDR3aa	j_gene	abundance	d_gene	v_gene
TGTGCCAGCAGCCAAGATTTATTTAGGGACAACAATAATTCACCCCTCCACTTT	CASSQDLFRDNNNSPLHF	TRBJ1-6	-	-	TRBV4-2
TGTGCCAGCAGCCCAACTAGCCTCTCAGATACGCAGTATTTT	CASSPTSLSDTQYF	TRBJ2-3	-	-	TRBV9
TGTGCCAGCAGTGAAGCAAGCCCAGGGACTGAAGCTTTCTTT	CASSEASPGTEAFF	TRBJ1-1	-	-	TRBV6-1
TGTGCCAGCAGTTATTTCAGGGACTACGAGCAGTACTTC	CASSYFRDYEQYF	TRBJ2-7	-	-	TRBV6-5
TGTGCCAGCAGTTTGACTGACTCTGGGGCCAACGTCCTGACTTTC	CASSLTDSGANVLTF	TRBJ2-6	-	-	TRBV6-5
TGTGCCAGCAGCTTAATAACGGGACAGGGAATCTACGAGCAGTACTTC	CASSLITGQGIYEQYF	TRBJ2-7	-	TRBD1	TRBV7-6
TGTGCCAGCAAAACAGTCTCCTATAATTCACCCCTCCACTTT	CASKTVSYNSPLHF	TRBJ1-6	-	-	TRBV6-5
TGTGCCAGCAGCCCGATGACAGGGCTGGTAAACACTGAAGCTTTCTTT	CASSPMTGLVNTEAFF	TRBJ1-1	-	TRBD1	TRBV9
TGTGCCAGTAGTATAGATGACAGGGGCAGCTACGAGCAGTACTTC	CASSIDDRGSYEQYF	TRBJ2-7	-	TRBD1	TRBV19
TGTGCCAGCCGGACCTTGCGGGGGGCTGTTCAGCCCCAGCATTTT	CASRTLRGAVQPQHF	TRBJ1-5	few	-	TRBV28
TGTGCCAGCAGTTCAGGACAGATATCTTACGAGCAGTACTTC	CASSSGQISYEQYF	TRBJ2-7	-	-	TRBV28
TGTGCCAGCAGCGAATTCTATAGCAATCAGCCCCAGCATTTT	CASSEFYSNQPQHF	TRBJ1-5	-	-	TRBV7-9
TGCGCCAGCAGCTTGGTGACAGCCCGAACCCCTGGGGCCAACGTCCTGACTTTC	CASSLVTARTPGANVLTF	TRBJ2-6	-	-	TRBV5-1
TGTGCCAGCTCACCGAATCGCCCTGGGGGGTCCTACGAGCAGTACTTC	CASSPNRPGGSYEQYF	TRBJ2-7	-	-	TRBV18
TGTGCCAGAGCTCAGGGGGAACTTTACGGCTACACCTTC	CARAQGELYGYTF	TRBJ1-2	-	TRBD1	TRBV2
TGTGCCAGTAGTATAGGGGACTTCGTCACAGATACGCAGTATTTT	CASSIGDFVTDTQYF	TRBJ2-3	-	-	TRBV19
TGTGCCAGCAGTGTAATGGGAGCGACTAACTATGGCTACACCTTC	CASSVMGATNYGYTF	TRBJ1-2	-	-	TRBV2
TGTGCCAGCAGTGAAAGAGACAGGGGAGCCTACAATGAGCAGTTCTTC	CASSERDRGAYNEQFF	TRBJ2-1	-	TRBD1	TRBV6-1
TGCGCCAGCAGCCCACCGGGACTAGCGGGGCGAAAGACAGATACGCAGTATTTT	CASSPPGLAGRKTDTQYF	TRBJ2-3	-	TRBD2	TRBV5-1
TGCGCCAGCAGCTCCGGGGGGGCCTCAGAGACCCAGTACTTC	CASSSGGASETQYF	TRBJ2-5	-	TRBD2	TRBV5-1
TGTGCCAGCAGTGAAGCAACAGGGGTTAACTATGGCTACACCTTC	CASSEATGVNYGYTF	TRBJ1-2	-	TRBD1	TRBV6-1
TGTGCCAGCAGAGCTGGACAGGGGGAATTGACTAATGAAAAACTGTTTTTT	CASRAGQGELTNEKLFF	TRBJ1-4	-	TRBD1	TRBV25-1
TGCGCCAGCAGCGCCGCTAGCGGGGGGTACAATGAGCAGTTCTTC	CASSAASGGYNEQFF	TRBJ2-1	-	TRBD2	TRBV5-1
TGTGCCAGCAGCTCGGGACAGGGAGGAGAAACTGAAGCTTTCTTT	CASSSGQGGETEAFF	TRBJ1-1	-	TRBD1	TRBV7-9